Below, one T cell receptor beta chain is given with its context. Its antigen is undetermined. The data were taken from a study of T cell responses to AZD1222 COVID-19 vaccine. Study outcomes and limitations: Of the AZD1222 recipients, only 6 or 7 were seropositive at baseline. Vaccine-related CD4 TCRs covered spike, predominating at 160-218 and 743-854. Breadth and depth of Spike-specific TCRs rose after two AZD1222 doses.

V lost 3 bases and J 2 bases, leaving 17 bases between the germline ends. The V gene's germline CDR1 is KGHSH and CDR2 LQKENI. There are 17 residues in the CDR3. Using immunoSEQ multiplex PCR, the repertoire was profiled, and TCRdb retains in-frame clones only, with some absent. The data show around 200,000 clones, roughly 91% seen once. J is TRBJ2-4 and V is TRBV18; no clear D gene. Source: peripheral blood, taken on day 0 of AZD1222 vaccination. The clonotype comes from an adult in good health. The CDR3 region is CASSPPPFGVTKNIQYF. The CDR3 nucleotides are TGTGCCAGCTCACCTCCCCCTTTTGGCGTGACCAAAAACATTCAGTACTTC.